The entry below describes one TCR beta chain. Its matching antigen is unknown. Subsequent to 10 days of culture, CD4+ T cells were isolated. Half of the medium was exchanged for IL-2 medium on both days 3 and 7. These data come from a study of vaccination effects on CD4 cells after COVID-19. Across the whole study: Participants got two doses of BNT162b2 or mRNA-1273 vaccine.

The method was immunoSEQ multiplex PCR; TCRdb's version includes in-frame clones alone and lacks a portion of them. The sample carries some 63,000 clones, 72% recorded once. The sequencing here drew on CD4+ T cells from PBMCs cultured without peptide, taken before COVID-19 vaccination. This sequence originates from a human donor who had a prior SARS-CoV-2 infection.

This CDR3 is CASSLVLQETQYF. CDR3 sequence (DNA): TGTGCCAGCAGCCTGGTCCTCCAAGAGACCCAGTACTTC. The gene calls are TRBV3-1 (or the pseudogene TRBV3-2) and TRBJ2-5; no firm D call. The germline gives CDR1 LGHDT, CDR2 YNNKEL (reference sequence). CDR3 length equals 13 residues. Trimming shortened V by 4 bases and J by 1 base, and 7 bases separated the two germline ends.